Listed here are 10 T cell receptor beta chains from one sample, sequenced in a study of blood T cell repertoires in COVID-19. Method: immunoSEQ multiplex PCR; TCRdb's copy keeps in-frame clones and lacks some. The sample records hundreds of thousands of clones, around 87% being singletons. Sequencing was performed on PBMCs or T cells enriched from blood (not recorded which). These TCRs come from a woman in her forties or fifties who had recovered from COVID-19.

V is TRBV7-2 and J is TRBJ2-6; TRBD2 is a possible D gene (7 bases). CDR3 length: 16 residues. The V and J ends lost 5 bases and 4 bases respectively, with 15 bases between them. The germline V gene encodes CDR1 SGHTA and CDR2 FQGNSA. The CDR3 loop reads CASSLGGGRGANVLTF. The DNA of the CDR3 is TGTGCCAGCAGCCTAGGGGGAGGGAGAGGGGCCAACGTCCTGACTTTC.

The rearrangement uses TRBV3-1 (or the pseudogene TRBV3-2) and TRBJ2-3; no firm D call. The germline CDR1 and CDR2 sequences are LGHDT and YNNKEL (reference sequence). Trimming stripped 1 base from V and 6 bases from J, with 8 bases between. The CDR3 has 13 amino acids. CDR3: CASSQGPRDTQYF. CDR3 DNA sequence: TGTGCCAGCAGCCAAGGCCCACGGGATACGCAGTATTTT.

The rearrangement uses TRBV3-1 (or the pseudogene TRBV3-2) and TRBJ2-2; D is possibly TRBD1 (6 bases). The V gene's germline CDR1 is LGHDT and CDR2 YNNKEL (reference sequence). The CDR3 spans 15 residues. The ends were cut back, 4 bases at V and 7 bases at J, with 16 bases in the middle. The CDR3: CASSPLTGMGGELFF. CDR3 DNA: TGTGCCAGCAGCCCTCTCACAGGGATGGGCGGGGAGCTGTTTTTT.

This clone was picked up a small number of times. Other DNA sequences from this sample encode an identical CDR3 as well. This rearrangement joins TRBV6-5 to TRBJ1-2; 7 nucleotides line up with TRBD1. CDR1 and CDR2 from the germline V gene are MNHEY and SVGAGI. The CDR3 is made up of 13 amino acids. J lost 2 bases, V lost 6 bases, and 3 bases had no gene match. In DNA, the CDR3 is TGTGCCAGCAGATCGACAGGGAACTATGGCTACACCTTC. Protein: CASRSTGNYGYTF.

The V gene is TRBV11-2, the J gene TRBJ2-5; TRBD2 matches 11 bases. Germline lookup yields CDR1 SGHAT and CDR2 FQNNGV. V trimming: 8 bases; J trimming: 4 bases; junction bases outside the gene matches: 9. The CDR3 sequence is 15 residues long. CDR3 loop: CASRPASGGLETQYF. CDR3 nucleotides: TGTGCCAGCCGACCTGCTAGCGGGGGGTTAGAGACCCAGTACTTC. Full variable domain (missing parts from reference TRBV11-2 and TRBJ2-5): EAGVAQSPRYKIIEKRQSVAFWCNPISGHATLYWYQQILGQGPKLLIQFQNNGVVDDSQLPKDRFSAERLKGVDSTLKIQPAKLEDSAVYLCASRPASGGLETQYFGPGTRLLVL.

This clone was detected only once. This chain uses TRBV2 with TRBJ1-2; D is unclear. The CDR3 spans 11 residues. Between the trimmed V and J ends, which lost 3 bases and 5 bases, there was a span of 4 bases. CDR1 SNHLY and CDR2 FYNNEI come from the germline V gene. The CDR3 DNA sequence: TGTGCCAGCAGTGACAGTTATGGCTACACCTTC. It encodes CASSDSYGYTF.

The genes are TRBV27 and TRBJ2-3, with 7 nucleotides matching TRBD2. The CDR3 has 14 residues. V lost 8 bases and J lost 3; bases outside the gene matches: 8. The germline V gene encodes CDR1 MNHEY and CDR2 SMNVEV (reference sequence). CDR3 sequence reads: CASAQWRGTDTQYF. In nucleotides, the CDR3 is TGTGCCAGCGCACAGTGGCGGGGGACAGATACGCAGTATTTT.

CDR3: CASSQESGTAYGYTF. The DNA for the CDR3 is TGCGCCAGCAGCCAAGAATCGGGGACTGCCTATGGCTACACCTTC. V and J are TRBV4-1 and TRBJ1-2, with TRBD1 as a possible D gene (5 bases). The CDR3 is 15 residues long. Germline CDR1 is MGHRA and CDR2 is YSYEKL. The V gene lost 0 bases and the J gene lost 4 bases, with 12 bases spanning the gap.

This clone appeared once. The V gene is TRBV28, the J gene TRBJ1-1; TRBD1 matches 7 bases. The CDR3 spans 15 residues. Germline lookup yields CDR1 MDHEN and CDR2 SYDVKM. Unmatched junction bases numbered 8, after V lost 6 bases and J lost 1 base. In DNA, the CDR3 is TGTGCCAGCAGGGGAACAGGGGTCGAGAACACTGAAGCTTTCTTT. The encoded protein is CASRGTGVENTEAFF.

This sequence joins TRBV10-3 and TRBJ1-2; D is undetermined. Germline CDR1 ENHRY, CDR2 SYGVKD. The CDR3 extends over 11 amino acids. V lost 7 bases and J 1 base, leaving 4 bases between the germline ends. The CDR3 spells CAITDNYGYTF. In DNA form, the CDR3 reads TGTGCCATCACAGATAACTATGGCTACACCTTC.